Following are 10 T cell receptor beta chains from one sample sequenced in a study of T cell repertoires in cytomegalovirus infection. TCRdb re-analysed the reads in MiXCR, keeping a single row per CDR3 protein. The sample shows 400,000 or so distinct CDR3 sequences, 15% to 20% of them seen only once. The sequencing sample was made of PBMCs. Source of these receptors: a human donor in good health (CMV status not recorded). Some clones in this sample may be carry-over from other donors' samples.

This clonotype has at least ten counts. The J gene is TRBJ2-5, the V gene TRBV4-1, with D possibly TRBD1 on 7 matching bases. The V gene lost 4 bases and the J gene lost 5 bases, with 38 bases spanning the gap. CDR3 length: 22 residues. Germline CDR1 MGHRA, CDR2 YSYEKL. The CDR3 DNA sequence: TGCGCCAGCAGCCCAGCCGGGGCTTCATTGACAGGGACTTACTACGCAAGCGAGACCCAGTACTTC. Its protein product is CASSPAGASLTGTYYASETQYF.

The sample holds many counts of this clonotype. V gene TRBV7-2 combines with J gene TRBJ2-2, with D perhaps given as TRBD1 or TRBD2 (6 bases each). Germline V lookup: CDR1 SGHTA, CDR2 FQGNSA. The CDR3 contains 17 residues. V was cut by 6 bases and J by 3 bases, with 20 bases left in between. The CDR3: CASSKFGGPRDTGELFF. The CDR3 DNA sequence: TGTGCCAGCAGTAAATTCGGGGGCCCTCGGGACACCGGGGAGCTGTTTTTT.

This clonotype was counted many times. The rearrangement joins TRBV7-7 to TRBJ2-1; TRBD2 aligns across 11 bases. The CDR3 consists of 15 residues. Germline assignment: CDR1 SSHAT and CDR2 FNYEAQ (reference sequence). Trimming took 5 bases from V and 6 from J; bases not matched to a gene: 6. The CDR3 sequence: CASSPGTSGFNEQFF. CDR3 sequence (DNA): TGTGCCAGCAGCCCCGGGACTAGCGGCTTCAATGAGCAGTTCTTC. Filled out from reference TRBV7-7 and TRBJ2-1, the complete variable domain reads GAGVSQSPRYKVTKRGQDVTLRCDPISSHATLYWYQQALGQGPEFLTYFNYEAQPDKSGLPSDRFSAERPEGSISTLTIQRTEQRDSAMYRCASSPGTSGFNEQFFGPGTRLTVL.

This CDR3 reads CASSLRRQVTSTDTQYF. The CDR3 DNA is TGTGCCAGCAGCTTAAGACGTCAGGTCACTAGCACAGATACGCAGTATTTT. The rearrangement joins TRBV7-8 to TRBJ2-3; no clear D gene. The CDR3 covers 17 residues. Between the trimmed V and J ends, which lost 2 bases and 0 bases, there was a span of 15 bases. Per germline, CDR1 SGHVS and CDR2 FQNEAQ. Filled out from reference TRBV7-8 and TRBJ2-3, the complete variable domain reads GAGVSQSPRYKVAKRGQDVALRCDPISGHVSLFWYQQALGQGPEFLTYFQNEAQLDKSGLPSDRFFAERPEGSVSTLKIQRTQQEDSAVYLCASSLRRQVTSTDTQYFGPGTRLTVL.

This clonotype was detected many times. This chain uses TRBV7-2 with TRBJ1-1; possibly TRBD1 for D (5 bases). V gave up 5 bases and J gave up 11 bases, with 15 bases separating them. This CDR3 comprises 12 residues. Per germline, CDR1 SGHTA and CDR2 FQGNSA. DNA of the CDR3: TGTGCCAGCAGCCCAAGCAGGGCGATGGCTTTCTTT. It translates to CASSPSRAMAFF.

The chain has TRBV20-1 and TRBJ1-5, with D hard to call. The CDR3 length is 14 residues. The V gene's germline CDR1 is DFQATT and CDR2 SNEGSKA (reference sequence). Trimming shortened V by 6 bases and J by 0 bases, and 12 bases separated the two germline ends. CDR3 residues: CSAQGGYSNQPQHF. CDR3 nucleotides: TGCAGTGCCCAAGGAGGCTATAGCAATCAGCCCCAGCATTTT.

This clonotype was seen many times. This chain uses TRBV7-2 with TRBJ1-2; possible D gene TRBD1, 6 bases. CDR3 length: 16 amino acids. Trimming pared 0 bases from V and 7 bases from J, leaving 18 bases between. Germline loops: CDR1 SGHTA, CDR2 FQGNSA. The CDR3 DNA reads TGTGCCAGCAGCTTAGCGGAGCTGACAGGATGGCGTGGCTACACCTTC. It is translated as CASSLAELTGWRGYTF. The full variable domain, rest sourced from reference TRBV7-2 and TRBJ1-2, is GAGVSQSPSNKVTEKGKDVELRCDPISGHTALYWYRQSLGQGLEFLIYFQGNSAPDKSGLPSDRFSAERTGGSVSTLTIQRTQQEDSAVYLCASSLAELTGWRGYTFGSGTRLTVV.

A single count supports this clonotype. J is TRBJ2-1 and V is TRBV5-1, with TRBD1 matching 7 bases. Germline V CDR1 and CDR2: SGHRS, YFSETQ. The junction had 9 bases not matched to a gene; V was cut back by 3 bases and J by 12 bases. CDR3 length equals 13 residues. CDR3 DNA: TGCGCCAGCAGCTCAAACAGGGGTCAGGGGCAGTTCTTC. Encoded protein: CASSSNRGQGQFF.

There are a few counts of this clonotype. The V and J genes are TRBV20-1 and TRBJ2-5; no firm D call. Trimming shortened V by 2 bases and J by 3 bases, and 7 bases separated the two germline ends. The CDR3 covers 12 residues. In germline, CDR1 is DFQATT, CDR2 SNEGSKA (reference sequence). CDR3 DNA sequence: TGCAGTGCTAGAAAGTGGGAAGAGACCCAGTACTTC. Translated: CSARKWEETQYF.

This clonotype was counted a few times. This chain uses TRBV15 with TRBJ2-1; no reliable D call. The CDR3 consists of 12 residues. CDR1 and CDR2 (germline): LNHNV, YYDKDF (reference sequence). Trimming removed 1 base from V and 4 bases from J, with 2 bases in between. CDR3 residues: CATSRAYNEQFF. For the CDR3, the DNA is TGTGCCACCAGCAGAGCATACAATGAGCAGTTCTTC.